Following are 12 T cell receptor beta chains from one sample sequenced in a study of T cell responses to AZD1222 COVID-19 vaccine. Method: immunoSEQ multiplex PCR; TCRdb's copy keeps in-frame clones and lacks some. The data contain about 140,000 clones, nearly 95% of them singletons. The sample in question was peripheral blood, obtained 28 days after the second AZD1222 dose. These receptors all come from an adult who received the AZD1222 COVID-19 vaccine.

The rearrangement links TRBV6-2 or TRBV6-3 to TRBJ2-1; D might be TRBD1 or TRBD2, each matching 6 bases. V was clipped by 2 bases and J by 10 bases, with 9 bases between them. This CDR3 has 12 residues. Germline CDR1 MNHEY, CDR2 SVGEGT. The CDR3 spells CASSYGGTEQFF. The CDR3 DNA reads as TGTGCCAGCAGTTACGGCGGGACAGAGCAGTTCTTC.

The rearrangement joins TRBV28 to TRBJ2-7, with 8 bases matching TRBD1. The germline V gene has CDR1 MDHEN and CDR2 SYDVKM. The CDR3 consists of 13 residues. J gave up 5 bases and V 8 bases, and 8 bases lay outside the gene matches. DNA of the CDR3: TGTGCCAGCGGAGACAGGGGAATCGACGAGCAGTACTTC. Its protein is CASGDRGIDEQYF.

This clone was seen only once. The chain uses TRBV5-1 and TRBJ1-2; unclear D gene. This CDR3 contains 15 residues. CDR1 and CDR2 from the germline V gene are SGHRS and YFSETQ. Between the trimmed V and J ends, which lost 0 bases and 2 bases, there was a span of 11 bases. CDR3 loop: CASSLGLDINYGYTF. The CDR3 coding sequence is TGCGCCAGCAGCTTGGGGCTCGACATCAACTATGGCTACACCTTC.

This clone was seen once. V and J are TRBV28 and TRBJ1-2; the D is unclear. The germline V and J ends were trimmed by 5 bases and 4 bases, with 8 bases remaining between them. The germline gives CDR1 MDHEN, CDR2 SYDVKM. The CDR3 loop spans 12 amino acids. DNA of the CDR3: TGTGCCAGCAGTCTCCCTGGCTATGGCTACACCTTC. Protein sequence: CASSLPGYGYTF.

About this clone: The germline gene is not matched at one end of the junction; a read error may be the cause. The J gene is TRBJ2-1, the V gene TRBV2; D not certain. CDR3 length: 12 residues. The V gene's germline CDR1 is SNHLY and CDR2 FYNNEI. CDR3 DNA sequence: TGTGCCAGCAGTGGCCCCCGCAACCCTTTGATCTTC. Translated: CASSGPRNPLIF.

The chain employs TRBV10-3 and TRBJ2-2; TRBD1 might be the D (5 bases). Germline V gene data show CDR1 as ENHRY and CDR2 as SYGVKD. The CDR3 has 15 residues. V lost 4 bases and J lost 10, with 19 bases in between. As DNA, the CDR3 is TGTGCCATCAGTGGGAGTGACAGAGGAATTCAGGAGCTGTTTTTT. It encodes CAISGSDRGIQELFF.

V usage is TRBV5-1 and J usage is TRBJ1-2; D call uncertain. CDR1 is SGHRS and CDR2 is YFSETQ in the germline V gene. This CDR3 has 13 residues. V lost 0 bases to trimming and J lost 2 bases, with 5 bases between them. Here the CDR3 reads CASSLDDNYGYTF. The CDR3 nucleotides read TGCGCCAGCAGCTTGGACGACAACTATGGCTACACCTTC.

The gene calls are TRBV27 and TRBJ1-1; TRBD1 aligns across 7 bases. Germline V gene data show CDR1 as MNHEY and CDR2 as SMNVEV (reference sequence). The V and J ends lost 5 bases and 4 bases, in that order; junction bases with no gene match: 4. The CDR3 runs 13 residues. This CDR3 reads CASSENRGTEAFF. The CDR3 nucleotides are TGTGCCAGCAGTGAAAACAGGGGCACTGAAGCTTTCTTT.

This clone was counted a single time. This chain connects TRBV28 to TRBJ2-2; 11 nucleotides agree with TRBD2. The V segment lost 6 bases and the J segment 6 bases; nucleotides outside the gene matches: 9. CDR1 is MDHEN, CDR2 SYDVKM, per germline. The length of the CDR3 is 16 residues. CDR3 protein: CASSTTSGNPAGELFF. CDR3 DNA: TGTGCCAGCAGCACGACTAGCGGGAATCCGGCCGGGGAGCTGTTTTTT.

This sequence joins TRBV28 and TRBJ2-7; no definite D call. Germline CDR1 is MDHEN and CDR2 is SYDVKM. The CDR3 has 16 amino acids. Between the trimmed V and J ends, which lost 5 bases and 0 bases, there was a span of 17 bases. CDR3 nucleotides: TGTGCCAGCAGTCCCCTGCCCCCACGGGCCTCCTACGAGCAGTACTTC. Translation: CASSPLPPRASYEQYF. The full variable domain, rest sourced from reference TRBV28 and TRBJ2-7, is DVKVTQSSRYLVKRTGEKVFLECVQDMDHENMFWYRQDPGLGLRLIYFSYDVKMKEKGDIPEGYSVSREKKERFSLILESASTNQTSMYLCASSPLPPRASYEQYFGPGTRLTVT.

This clone was detected only a few times. The chain couples TRBV10-3 to TRBJ1-4; no definite D call. CDR3 length: 13 residues. Trimming cost V 8 bases and J 2 bases, with 9 bases left between them. CDR1 and CDR2 from the germline V gene are ENHRY and SYGVKD. As DNA, the CDR3 is TGTGCCATCTCCGCGGCTACTAATGAAAAACTGTTTTTT. Translation: CAISAATNEKLFF.

The CDR3: CASSSEKASYNEQFF. The DNA for the CDR3 is TGTGCCAGCAGCTCAGAGAAGGCCTCCTACAATGAGCAGTTCTTC. J is TRBJ2-1 and V is TRBV27, with D hard to call. Trimming took 6 bases from V and 0 from J, leaving 12 bases between them. Germline loops: CDR1 MNHEY, CDR2 SMNVEV (reference sequence). The CDR3 has 15 residues.